This record covers a single TCR beta chain. This entry belongs to a study of control samples from healthy donors and cancer patients. There are 14 residues in the CDR3. V dropped 6 bases and J dropped 0 bases, with 10 bases sitting between them. Per the germline V gene, CDR1 is LNHDA and CDR2 is SQIVND (reference sequence). Profiling relied on immunoSEQ multiplex PCR, and the TCRdb table lists in-frame clones only, not all of them. The sample consists of 170,000 or so clones, approximately 92% of them appearing once. V usage is TRBV19 and J usage is TRBJ2-3; a weak D match, TRBD1 (6 bases). Sequenced input: blood. This clonotype was obtained from a man younger than 35 in good health. The CDR3 region is CASRDSFSTDTQYF. CDR3 coding DNA: TGTGCCAGTAGGGACAGTTTTAGCACAGATACGCAGTATTTT.